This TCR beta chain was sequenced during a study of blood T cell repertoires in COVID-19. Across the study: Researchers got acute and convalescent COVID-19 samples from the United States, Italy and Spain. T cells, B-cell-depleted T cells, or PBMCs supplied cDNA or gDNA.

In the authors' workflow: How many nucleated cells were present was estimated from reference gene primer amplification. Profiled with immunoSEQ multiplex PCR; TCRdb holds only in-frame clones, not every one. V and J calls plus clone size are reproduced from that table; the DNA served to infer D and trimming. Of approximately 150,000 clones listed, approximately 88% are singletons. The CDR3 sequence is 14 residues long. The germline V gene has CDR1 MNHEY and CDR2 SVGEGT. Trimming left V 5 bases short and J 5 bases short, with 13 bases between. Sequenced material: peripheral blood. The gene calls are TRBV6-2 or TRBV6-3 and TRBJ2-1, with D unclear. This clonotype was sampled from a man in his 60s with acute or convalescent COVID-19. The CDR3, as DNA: TGTGCCAGCAGTCCCCTGCGGCGGAACAATGAGCAGTTCTTC. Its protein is CASSPLRRNNEQFF.